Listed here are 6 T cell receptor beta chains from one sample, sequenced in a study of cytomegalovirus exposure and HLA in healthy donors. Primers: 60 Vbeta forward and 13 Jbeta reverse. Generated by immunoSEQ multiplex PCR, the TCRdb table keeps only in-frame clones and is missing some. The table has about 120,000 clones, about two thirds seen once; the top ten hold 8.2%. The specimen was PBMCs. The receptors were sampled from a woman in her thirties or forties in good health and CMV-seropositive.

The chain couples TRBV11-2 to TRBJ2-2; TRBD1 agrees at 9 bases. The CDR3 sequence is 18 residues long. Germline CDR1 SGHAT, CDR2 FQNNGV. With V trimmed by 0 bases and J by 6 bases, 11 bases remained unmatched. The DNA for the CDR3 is TGTGCCAGCAGCTTAGAACCCGGACAGGGGTGGTATCCCGGGGAGCTGTTTTTT. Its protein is CASSLEPGQGWYPGELFF.

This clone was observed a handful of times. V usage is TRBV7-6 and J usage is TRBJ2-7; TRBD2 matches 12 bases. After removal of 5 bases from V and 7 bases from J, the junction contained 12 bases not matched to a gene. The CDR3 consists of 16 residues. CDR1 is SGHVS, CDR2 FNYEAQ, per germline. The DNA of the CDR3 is TGTGCCAGCAGCCTCACTAGCGGGGGGTCCCCCGGGGAGCAGTACTTC. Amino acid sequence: CASSLTSGGSPGEQYF.

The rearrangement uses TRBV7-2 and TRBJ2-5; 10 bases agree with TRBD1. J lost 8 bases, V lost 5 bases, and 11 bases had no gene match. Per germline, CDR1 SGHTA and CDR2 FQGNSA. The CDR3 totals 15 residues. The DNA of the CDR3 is TGTGCCAGCAGCGAGAGACAGGGGGCGACCGGAACCCAGTACTTC. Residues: CASSERQGATGTQYF.

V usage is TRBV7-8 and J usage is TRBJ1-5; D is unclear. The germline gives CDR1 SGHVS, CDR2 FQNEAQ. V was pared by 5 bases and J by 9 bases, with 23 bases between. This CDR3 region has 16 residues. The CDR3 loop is CASSPTLGRSGMPQHF. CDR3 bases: TGTGCCAGCAGCCCGACCTTAGGACGGAGCGGGATGCCCCAGCATTTT.

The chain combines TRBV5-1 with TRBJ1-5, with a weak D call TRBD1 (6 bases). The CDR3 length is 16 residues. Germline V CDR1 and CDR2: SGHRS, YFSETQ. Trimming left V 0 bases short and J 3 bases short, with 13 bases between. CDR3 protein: CASSLAPRDTNQPQHF. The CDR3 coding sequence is TGCGCCAGCAGCTTGGCCCCCCGGGACACCAATCAGCCCCAGCATTTT.

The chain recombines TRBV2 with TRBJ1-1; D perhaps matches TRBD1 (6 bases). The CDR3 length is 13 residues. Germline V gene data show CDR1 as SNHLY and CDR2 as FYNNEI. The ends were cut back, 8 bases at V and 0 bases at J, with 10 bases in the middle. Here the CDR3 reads CASASGVNTEAFF. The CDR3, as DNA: TGTGCCAGCGCCTCAGGGGTGAACACTGAAGCTTTCTTT.